This paragraph reports one TCR beta chain. These data are taken from a study of CD8 T cells in Susac syndrome. RNA amounts of about 0.5 to 1 ug underwent reverse transcription with random hexamers. TCRdb ran MiXCR on the immunoSEQ multiplex PCR reads and lists one entry per CDR3 protein. This repertoire shows about 120,000 distinct CDR3 sequences, about 94% found once; its top ten account for less than 0.3%. The germline V gene encodes CDR1 MNHNS and CDR2 SASEGT. The CDR3 is 13 residues long. With 6 bases clipped from V and 6 bases from J, the junction kept 5 bases outside the gene matches. Material for sequencing was CD8+ T cells from PBMCs. This receptor was taken from a human donor with Susac syndrome. The chain carries TRBV6-1 and TRBJ1-5; 7 bases line up with TRBD1. The CDR3 loop is CASRPGGGQPQHF. DNA for the CDR3: TGTGCCAGCAGGCCAGGGGGGGGTCAGCCCCAGCATTTT.